This T cell receptor beta chain emerged from a study of beta chain features in type 1 diabetes (dated 2018 in TCRdb). In the study overall: Mean age, gender distribution, total cell number and subset yield were not different between patients and healthy donors. The study compared the TCRB repertoires of sorted circulating CD4+ T cell subsets in recently diagnosed type 1 diabetes patients with those in matched healthy donors. Naive and central memory subsets were obtained from all 30 or so donors, but regulatory and stem cell-like memory subsets were isolated from only 8 patients and roughly 8 healthy donors. A total of about 110 million sorted cells were examined across all samples, and the number of cells per subset was strongly correlated with RNA yield.

The CDR3 runs 13 residues from the cysteine to the phenylalanine. The kept DNA is CDR3 alone, 39 bases in frame from the first base. V and J are truncated by 6 bases and 1 base respectively, leaving an intervening sequence of 8 bases. CDR1 and CDR2 (MNHNS, SASEGT) derive from the germline V gene. All of the isolated RNA was reverse transcribed with the High Capacity cDNA Reverse Transcription Kit, so expressed TCRB transcripts were sequenced. Deep immunoSEQ sequencing was applied to naive, central memory and regulatory T cell samples, giving an average of approximately 3.8 million total reads per sample. Sorted cells were lysed in RLT buffer and RNA was extracted with DNase-treated RNeasy Micro or Mini kits, depending on cell number. To prevent cross-contamination, every cell subset was processed on its own, while patient and healthy donor samples were processed together. TCRB sequences were amplified from cDNA with the immunoSEQ multiplex PCR, producing 87-bp fragments spanning the CDR3 region. The amplicons were sequenced using the Illumina HiSeq platform. Per the source publication's procedure: PCR bias was corrected computationally using synthetic template baselines, and reads within Hamming distance 2 were collapsed, with unmergeable singletons discarded. Reads were aligned against IMGT so that V, D and J genes, CDR3 length and insertions or deletions at six rearrangement sites could be assigned. Within each subset, clonotype counts were normalized to the number of sorted cells before true diversity and Gini coefficients were calculated with the tcR R package. Repertoire sharing was quantified using the overlap coefficient calculated on TCRB nucleotide sequences. In its TCRdb copy, this immuneACCESS table keeps in-frame sequences only and misses some clones. Where compared with another copy, unresolved V genes explain less than half of these, and the others have no known cause. V and J calls and clone size are those listed in that table; D and trimming were worked out from the DNA. The sample table contains some 140,000 clones; only one count was recorded for around 10% of them. Clones ranked in the top ten supply under 0.9% of the sample.

The investigation overall reported the following: Because cDNA was sequenced instead of genomic DNA, highly expressing activated cells could be over-represented, though the groups showed no difference in activation or CD3 levels. Only small numbers of individuals were included in the HLA sub-analyses, which left unresolved whether HLA type had any influence on TCRB rearrangement. Patients with type 1 diabetes made fewer insertions and deleted more nucleotides at VDJ recombination sites, implying thymic rearrangement abnormalities. Shorter templates might have been favored by PCR, but patient and control samples were amplified and corrected together, so both groups would have been affected equally by any skew. Naive, central memory and regulatory TCRB repertoires appeared to be more alike among patients than among healthy donors. Type 1 diabetes patients showed a moderate but significant shortening of TCRB CDR3 length in all four CD4+ subsets.

Remarks on this clone: The antigen it recognizes is unknown. Base qualities are not at hand, and no much larger clone is one base apart.

Each donor gave one peripheral blood draw, averaging roughly 120 mL, which was collected into heparinised tubes. A BD FACSAria II was used to sort naive, central memory, regulatory and stem cell-like memory CD4+ T cells with a panel that included CD45RO, CCR7, CD25, CD127, CD95 and CD27. Purity was above 95% for every sorted population. Right away, PBMCs were isolated by Lymphoprep density gradient centrifugation and were stained directly, with no culture step. So that batch effects would be minimized, each experiment stained and sorted samples in pairs, pairing one healthy donor with one patient. This clonotype originated in a man aged 25 to 40 with type 1 diabetes. The V and J segments used are TRBV6-1 and TRBJ2-3, with the D gene uncertain. Sequencing was carried out using central memory CD4+ T cells from blood. In nucleotide form, the sequence is TGTGCCAGCAGCGCGTCGGGCACAGATACGCAGTATTTT. Protein translation: CASSASGTDTQYF.